This entry lists 4 T cell receptor beta chains sequenced from one sample in a study of T-cell memory formation after mild COVID-19. From the 5' RACE reads, TCRdb called clonotypes with MiXCR, one entry per CDR3 protein. The data contain hundreds of thousands of distinct CDR3 sequences, roughly 18% of them singletons. Sequenced material: PBMCs or a T cell subset sorted from them (not recorded which). Receptors were obtained from an adult woman who had mild COVID-19 (a few samples of this study predate the infection). Cell type and time point are not known.

This clonotype has more than one count but fewer than ten. The V call is TRBV4-1, the J call TRBJ1-2; D unclear. The CDR3 contains 13 residues. Trimming pared 5 bases from V and 0 bases from J, leaving 7 bases between. The V gene's germline CDR1 is MGHRA and CDR2 YSYEKL. The CDR3 bases are TGCGCCAGCAGCGCACAGCCTAACTATGGCTACACCTTC. This translates into CASSAQPNYGYTF.

This clonotype was counted between two and nine times. The gene calls are TRBV6-1 and TRBJ1-5; D might be TRBD1 (5 bases). Trimming stripped 6 bases from V and 0 bases from J, with 9 bases between. Germline V gives CDR1 MNHNS, CDR2 SASEGT. The CDR3 runs 14 residues. The CDR3 loop reads CASSREYSNQPQHF. In DNA form, the CDR3 reads TGTGCCAGCAGCAGGGAATATAGCAATCAGCCCCAGCATTTT.

This clonotype was counted only a few times. This chain uses TRBV5-1 with TRBJ2-7; 7 nucleotides agree with TRBD1. CDR3 size: 15 residues. After removal of 4 bases from V and 0 bases from J, the junction contained 7 bases not matched to a gene. Germline V gives CDR1 SGHRS, CDR2 YFSETQ. The CDR3 DNA sequence: TGCGCCAGCAGCCCGACAGGGATCACCTCCTACGAGCAGTACTTC. Its translation is CASSPTGITSYEQYF.

The genes are TRBV20-1 and TRBJ1-2; D is possibly TRBD1 (6 bases). From germline, CDR1 is DFQATT and CDR2 SNEGSKA (reference sequence). CDR3 length equals 13 residues. V lost 3 bases, J lost 4 bases, and 12 bases lay in between. In DNA, the CDR3 is TGCAGTGCTAGTCCCAGGACAGTCTATGGCTACACCTTC. Protein product: CSASPRTVYGYTF.